The 17 T cell receptor beta chains given below trace back to one sample, sequenced in a study of blood T cells in healthy people across ages. Primed by a sample-barcoded 5' primer and a J-beta primer mix, a second PCR proceeded for about 7 to 11 cycles. TCRdb redid the calling of the 5' RACE reads with MiXCR, one entry per CDR3 protein. There are hundreds of thousands of distinct CDR3 sequences in the sample; 45% to 65% occur only once, and roughly 34% lies in the top ten. Sequencing input: blood. Every receptor here comes from a man aged 60 to 69 in good health.

In its sample, this clonotype was seen a few times. The rearrangement links TRBV29-1 to TRBJ2-5; no clear D gene. Trimming stripped 4 bases from V and 1 base from J, with 4 bases between. CDR3 length equals 11 residues. Germline lookup yields CDR1 SQVTM and CDR2 ANQGSEA. In nucleotides, the CDR3 is TGCAGCGTTGGAGGCCAAGAGACCCAGTACTTC. Translation: CSVGGQETQYF.

The V gene is TRBV27, the J gene TRBJ2-1; D is perhaps TRBD1 (5 bases). With 2 bases removed from V and 2 bases from J, the gap between germline ends came to 7 bases. The germline V gene encodes CDR1 MNHEY and CDR2 SMNVEV (reference sequence). The CDR3 covers 14 residues. As DNA, the CDR3 is TGTGCCAGCAGTTTAAACAGGCCCTACAATGAGCAGTTCTTC. Its protein product is CASSLNRPYNEQFF.

This clonotype was seen only a few times. The rearrangement links TRBV20-1 to TRBJ2-7, with D perhaps TRBD2 (5 bases). The CDR3 length is 13 residues. V dropped 6 bases and J dropped 0 bases, with 12 bases sitting between them. Germline V gene lookup returns CDR1 DFQATT and CDR2 SNEGSKA (reference sequence). This CDR3 reads CSAQWRSSYEQYF. For the CDR3, the DNA is TGCAGTGCCCAGTGGAGGTCCTCCTACGAGCAGTACTTC.

This chain connects TRBV3-1 to TRBJ2-5; possibly TRBD2 for D (6 bases). From germline, CDR1 is LGHDT and CDR2 YNNKEL (reference sequence). Trimming pared 7 bases from V and 0 bases from J, leaving 12 bases between. CDR3 length: 14 residues. CDR3 nucleotide sequence: TGTGCCAGCACCACCGGAGGGTACCAAGAGACCCAGTACTTC. Translating it yields CASTTGGYQETQYF.

In its sample, this clonotype was seen a few times. This chain uses TRBV5-1 with TRBJ2-5, with 7 nucleotides matching TRBD2. This CDR3 has 15 residues. Trimming took 4 bases from V and 2 from J; bases not matched to a gene: 8. Germline V gene sequence: CDR1 SGHRS, CDR2 YFSETQ. DNA for the CDR3: TGCGCCAGCAGCGACGGCGGGACTAATCAAGAGACCCAGTACTTC. It codes for CASSDGGTNQETQYF.

V and J are TRBV9 and TRBJ2-1; no reliable D call. The germline gives CDR1 SGDLS, CDR2 YYNGEE. The CDR3 is made up of 13 amino acids. Trimming removed 3 bases at V and 9 bases at J, with 13 bases between. The CDR3: CASSAAPSSEQFF. The CDR3 coding sequence is TGTGCCAGCAGCGCAGCCCCGTCTAGTGAGCAGTTCTTC.

The rearrangement joins TRBV24-1 to TRBJ2-5, with D perhaps matching TRBD1 (5 bases). The CDR3 has 14 residues. The germline V and J ends were trimmed by 3 bases and 1 base, with 8 bases remaining between them. CDR1 and CDR2 from the germline V gene are KGHDR and SFDVKD. CDR3 coding DNA: TGTGCCACCAGTGATATCCAGGGCCAAGAGACCCAGTACTTC. It translates to CATSDIQGQETQYF.

This clonotype was counted once. The CDR3 DNA sequence: TGTGCCAGCAGTGAAGAGGCAGGGGGAAACTCCTACAATGAGCAGTTCTTC. Its translation: CASSEEAGGNSYNEQFF. The gene calls are TRBV6-1 and TRBJ2-1; 7 bases line up with TRBD1. Per the germline V gene, CDR1 is MNHNS and CDR2 is SASEGT. This CDR3 spans 17 amino acids. J lost 0 bases, V lost 1 base, and 6 bases had no gene match.

The chain carries TRBV10-1 and TRBJ2-7; 9 bases line up with TRBD2. The J call could be wrong; TRBJ2-5 is a better fit for the DNA end. The CDR3 runs to 15 residues. Germline V gives CDR1 WNHNN, CDR2 SYGVQD (reference sequence). The DNA for the CDR3 is TGCGCCAGCAGTGAAGGTAGCGGGGGTCGGGGGACCCAGTACTTC. Residues: CASSEGSGGRGTQYF.

This clonotype occurred once. The CDR3 DNA reads TGTGCCAGCTCACCACCGGCGGGGGTCTACAATGAGCAGTTCTTC. Protein: CASSPPAGVYNEQFF. The chain is built from TRBV18 and TRBJ2-1; 7 bases are shared with TRBD2. This CDR3 has 15 residues. Germline V lookup: CDR1 KGHSH, CDR2 LQKENI. V was pared by 0 bases and J by 3 bases, with 2 bases of the junction left unmatched.

The rearrangement links TRBV19 to TRBJ1-6; 11 nucleotides agree with TRBD1. V lost 5 bases, J lost 9 bases, and 12 bases stayed unmatched. CDR3 size: 17 residues. Germline lookup yields CDR1 LNHDA and CDR2 SQIVND (reference sequence). The chain's CDR3 is CASSFELGQGVFSPLHF. Here the CDR3 DNA reads TGTGCCAGTAGTTTTGAGCTGGGACAGGGGGTTTTTTCACCCCTCCACTTT. The whole variable domain, remainder taken from reference TRBV19 and TRBJ1-6, is DGGITQSPKYLFRKEGQNVTLSCEQNLNHDAMYWYRQDPGQGLRLIYYSQIVNDFQKGDIAEGYSVSREKKESFPLTVTSAQKNPTAFYLCASSFELGQGVFSPLHFGNGTRLTVT.

Only a few counts were recorded for this clonotype. V is TRBV10-3 and J is TRBJ1-2; D is perhaps TRBD1 (5 bases). With 6 bases removed from V and 7 bases from J, the gap between germline ends came to 18 bases. The CDR3 contains 14 residues. The germline CDR1 and CDR2 sequences are ENHRY and SYGVKD. The CDR3 reads CAIRFSPGRRGYTF. The CDR3 DNA is TGTGCCATCAGATTCTCCCCGGGGCGGCGTGGCTACACCTTC.

This clonotype was seen a handful of times. The V gene is TRBV5-1, the J gene TRBJ2-1, with a tentative D call TRBD1 (5 bases). There are 17 residues in the CDR3. Germline assignment: CDR1 SGHRS and CDR2 YFSETQ. Trimming left V 3 bases short and J 4 bases short, with 20 bases between. CDR3 in amino acids: CASSSVPDTYLYNEQFF. The CDR3 nucleotides read TGCGCCAGCAGCTCGGTCCCGGACACATACCTTTACAATGAGCAGTTCTTC.

The gene calls are TRBV4-2 and TRBJ2-3; 8 bases fit TRBD2. Trimming at V came to 4 bases and at J to 2 bases, leaving 5 bases not matched to a gene. The V gene's germline CDR1 is LGHNA and CDR2 YNFKEQ. The CDR3 runs 15 residues. In DNA, the CDR3 is TGTGCCAGCAGCCCCACCGGGGGGGTCACAGATACGCAGTATTTT. Encoded protein: CASSPTGGVTDTQYF.

This clonotype was detected only a few times. This chain joins TRBV7-2 and TRBJ2-1; 8 bases agree with TRBD2. J lost 1 base, V lost 2 bases, and 4 bases had no gene match. The CDR3 covers 16 residues. CDR1 is SGHTA and CDR2 is FQGNSA in the germline V gene. The CDR3: CASSLMSGGSYNEQFF. CDR3 sequence (DNA): TGTGCCAGCAGCTTAATGAGCGGGGGATCCTACAATGAGCAGTTCTTC.

The V gene is TRBV13, the J gene TRBJ1-6; 10 bases agree with TRBD1. The CDR3 has 16 amino acids. V lost 4 bases and J lost 10; bases outside the gene matches: 10. Germline assignment: CDR1 PRHDT and CDR2 FYEKMQ (reference sequence). The CDR3 region is CASSSDRGAQGSPLHF. CDR3 bases: TGTGCCAGCAGCTCGGACAGGGGGGCCCAAGGGTCACCCCTCCACTTT.

The V call is TRBV5-1, the J call TRBJ1-5; D remains unclear. Trimming pared 3 bases from V and 5 bases from J, leaving 12 bases between. Per the germline V gene, CDR1 is SGHRS and CDR2 is YFSETQ. The CDR3 has 14 amino acids. CDR3 nucleotides: TGCGCCAGCAGCTCGGGAGGGAAGGATCAGCCCCAGCATTTT. It codes for CASSSGGKDQPQHF.